What follows are 9 T cell receptor beta chains derived from one specimen sequenced in a study of blood T cell repertoires in COVID-19. Here immunoSEQ multiplex PCR was the method, and the copy in TCRdb shows in-frame clones only, minus some. The table includes 87,000 or so clones, around nine tenths detected once. Source material: peripheral blood. These receptors all come from a woman aged 80 or over with acute or convalescent COVID-19.

This chain joins TRBV7-8 and TRBJ2-1; 7 bases are a match to TRBD2. CDR1 and CDR2 (germline): SGHVS, FQNEAQ. The V segment lost 6 bases and the J segment 9 bases; nucleotides outside the gene matches: 11. The CDR3 covers 14 residues. The chain's CDR3 is CASRFGGGLGEQFF. The DNA for the CDR3 is TGTGCCAGCAGATTCGGGGGAGGGCTGGGTGAGCAGTTCTTC.

This clone came up once. The V call is TRBV11-2, the J call TRBJ2-1; D is uncertain. Germline V CDR1 and CDR2: SGHAT, FQNNGV. This CDR3 has 14 amino acids. V lost 4 bases to trimming and J lost 0 bases, with 7 bases between them. CDR3: CASSSGTSYNEQFF. The CDR3 DNA is TGTGCCAGCAGCTCGGGTACCTCCTACAATGAGCAGTTCTTC.

The chain combines TRBV19 with TRBJ1-5; D gene uncertain. The V end was cut by 3 bases, the J end by 6 bases, with 12 bases between. Per germline, CDR1 LNHDA and CDR2 SQIVND (reference sequence). This CDR3 comprises 14 residues. This chain's CDR3 is CASSMQVPGQPQHF. CDR3 sequence (DNA): TGTGCCAGTAGTATGCAGGTGCCCGGTCAGCCCCAGCATTTT.

V usage is TRBV15 and J usage is TRBJ2-7, with a possible D match to TRBD2 (5 bases). CDR1 LNHNV and CDR2 YYDKDF come from the germline V gene (reference sequence). Between the trimmed V and J ends, which lost 5 bases and 2 bases, there was a span of 16 bases. The CDR3 covers 15 residues. CDR3 protein: CATSPSLWGAYEQYF. DNA of the CDR3: TGTGCCACCAGCCCCTCCCTCTGGGGAGCCTACGAGCAGTACTTC.

The rearrangement uses TRBV2 and TRBJ1-6; D call uncertain. The CDR3 contains 13 residues. The germline CDR1 and CDR2 sequences are SNHLY and FYNNEI. The V end was cut by 6 bases, the J end by 4 bases, with 7 bases between. The DNA of the CDR3 is TGTGCCAGCAGGCAGACTTATAATTCACCCCTCCACTTT. Translating it yields CASRQTYNSPLHF.

The chain employs TRBV27 and TRBJ2-7; TRBD1 matches 8 bases. The CDR3 has 13 amino acids. The germline gives CDR1 MNHEY, CDR2 SMNVEV (reference sequence). The junction had 4 bases not matched to a gene; V was cut back by 6 bases and J by 3 bases. This CDR3 is CASRPQGGYEQYF. In nucleotides, the CDR3 is TGTGCCAGCAGGCCACAGGGGGGCTACGAGCAGTACTTC.

This clone has just one count. V and J are TRBV18 and TRBJ2-7, with a possible D match to TRBD2 (5 bases). Germline V gives CDR1 KGHSH, CDR2 LQKENI. V lost 3 bases and J lost 0, with 9 bases in between. The CDR3 is 14 residues long. In DNA form, the CDR3 reads TGTGCCAGCTCACCGGGCACTAGCTCCTACGAGCAGTACTTC. As protein: CASSPGTSSYEQYF.

The genes are TRBV11-1 and TRBJ1-1, with 9 bases matching TRBD1. From germline, CDR1 is SGHAT and CDR2 FQDESV (reference sequence). V shed 5 bases, J shed 4 bases, and the junction held 5 bases outside the gene matches. The CDR3 is made up of 14 amino acids. The CDR3, as DNA: TGTGCCAGCAGCCAACAGGGGGCGGGCACTGAAGCTTTCTTT. It encodes CASSQQGAGTEAFF.

The CDR3 loop is CATSPEDRVVTEAFF. The CDR3 coding sequence is TGTGCCACCAGCCCAGAGGACAGGGTGGTCACTGAAGCTTTCTTT. The chain links TRBV15 to TRBJ1-1; 8 nucleotides match TRBD1. V was pared by 5 bases and J by 4 bases, with 9 bases of the junction left unmatched. CDR1 and CDR2 (germline): LNHNV, YYDKDF (reference sequence). This CDR3 spans 15 amino acids.